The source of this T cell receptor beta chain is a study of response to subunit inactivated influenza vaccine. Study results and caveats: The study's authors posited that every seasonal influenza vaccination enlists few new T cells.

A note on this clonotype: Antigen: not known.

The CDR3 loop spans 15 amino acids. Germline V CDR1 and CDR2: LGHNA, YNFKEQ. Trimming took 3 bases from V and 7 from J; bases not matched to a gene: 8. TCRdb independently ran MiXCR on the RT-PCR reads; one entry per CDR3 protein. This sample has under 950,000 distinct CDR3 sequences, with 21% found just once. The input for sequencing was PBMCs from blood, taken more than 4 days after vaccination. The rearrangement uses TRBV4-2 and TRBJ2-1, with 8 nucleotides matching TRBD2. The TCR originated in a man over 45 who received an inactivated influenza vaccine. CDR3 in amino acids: CASSQGSGTNNEQFF. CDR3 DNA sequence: TGTGCCAGCAGCCAGGGTAGCGGGACTAATAATGAGCAGTTCTTC.